Listed below are T cell receptor beta chains from one sample, sequenced in a study of OX40 agonist ivuxolimab in advanced cancers. The repertoire was sequenced with immunoSEQ multiplex PCR; TCRdb's copy has only in-frame clones and lacks some. Here the sample spans 65,000 to 80,000 clones, roughly nine tenths being singletons. The sequencing used CD4+ or CD8+ T cells sorted from blood, collected in a trial of the OX40 agonist ivuxolimab. These receptors all stem from an adult with an advanced solid tumor such as melanoma, head and neck, liver or kidney cancer. The CDR3 runs from the conserved cysteine through the conserved F or W. Fields, in order: clone size, CDR3 length, J gene, V gene, D gene, CDR3 protein, CDR3 DNA. D genes are given only for firm matches. Only some rows state a clone size, as once, few, many or a class for expanded clones.

>NA|16|TRBJ2-7|TRBV11-2|NA
CASSLVRGAIAYEQYF
TGTGCCAGCAGCTTAGTGAGGGGAGCCATCGCCTACGAGCAGTACTTC
>NA|12|TRBJ2-5|TRBV9|NA
CASSSPRETQYF
TGTGCCAGCAGCTCGCCCAGAGAGACCCAGTACTTC
>once|15|TRBJ2-7|TRBV7-2|NA
CASSDIPGQRNEQYF
TGTGCCAGCAGCGACATTCCGGGACAAAGAAACGAGCAGTACTTC
>NA|16|TRBJ2-2|TRBV7-2|TRBD2
CASSAQLAGNTGELFF
TGTGCCAGCAGCGCCCAACTAGCGGGGAACACCGGGGAGCTGTTTTTT
>NA|16|TRBJ2-4|TRBV5-1|TRBD1
CASSLAQGAVKNIQYF
TGCGCCAGCAGCTTGGCGCAGGGGGCTGTCAAAAACATTCAGTACTTC
>NA|13|TRBJ2-2|TRBV19|NA
CASTLRVTGELFF
TGTGCCAGCACCCTGAGGGTTACTGGGGAGCTGTTTTTT
>NA|13|TRBJ1-1|TRBV29-1|NA
CSVGGGLDTEAFF
TGCAGCGTGGGGGGTGGGCTAGACACTGAAGCTTTCTTT
>NA|10|TRBJ2-5|TRBV2|NA
CASSQETQYF
TGTGCCAGCAGTCAAGAGACCCAGTACTTC
>NA|13|TRBJ1-2|TRBV6-5|NA
CASSEGNKSGYTF
TGTGCCAGCAGTGAAGGGAATAAGTCGGGCTACACCTTC
>NA|14|TRBJ2-2|TRBV5-5|NA
CASSLGHTTGELFF
TGTGCCAGCAGCTTGGGACACACCACCGGGGAGCTGTTTTTT
>NA|15|TRBJ2-7|TRBV11-3|TRBD2
CASSLVPGRAYEQYF
TGTGCCAGCAGCTTAGTACCCGGGAGGGCCTACGAGCAGTACTTC
>NA|15|TRBJ2-1|TRBV9|TRBD2
CASSVVAGDYNEQFF
TGTGCCAGCAGCGTAGTAGCGGGAGACTACAATGAGCAGTTCTTC
>once|18|TRBJ2-2|TRBV7-3|NA
CASSLRGQGGGNTGELFF
TGTGCCAGCAGCTTAAGGGGACAAGGCGGAGGGAACACCGGGGAGCTGTTTTTT
>NA|16|TRBJ2-3|TRBV27|TRBD2
CASSLSASGSRDTQYF
TGTGCCAGCAGTTTATCGGCTAGCGGGAGTAGAGATACGCAGTATTTT
>NA|13|TRBJ1-4|TRBV28|NA
CASLRAEGEKLFF
TGTGCCAGTCTCAGGGCAGAGGGTGAAAAACTGTTTTTT
>NA|15|TRBJ2-2|TRBV5-4|TRBD1
CASSLGGRFTGELFF
TGTGCCAGCAGCTTAGGGGGCCGATTCACCGGGGAGCTGTTTTTT
>NA|14|TRBJ2-3|TRBV28|NA
CASTEDEFTDTQYF
TGTGCCAGCACCGAGGACGAGTTCACAGATACGCAGTATTTT
>NA|13|TRBJ2-3|TRBV7-2|NA
CASSPFNTDTQYF
TGTGCCAGCAGCCCCTTTAACACAGATACGCAGTATTTT
>NA|15|TRBJ1-4|TRBV5-1|NA
CASRSQGRGKEKLFF
TGCGCCAGCAGGTCACAGGGTCGTGGGAAGGAAAAACTGTTTTTT
>NA|16|TRBJ2-4|TRBV15|NA
CATSRAAPAAKNIQYF
TGTGCCACCAGCAGAGCGGCGCCGGCGGCCAAAAACATTCAGTACTTC
>NA|15|TRBJ1-1|TRBV19|NA
CASSILGRKNTEAFF
TGTGCCAGTAGTATTTTGGGACGGAAGAACACTGAAGCTTTCTTT
>NA|13|TRBJ2-7|TRBV2|NA
CASLQGDSYEQYF
TGTGCCAGCCTCCAGGGCGACTCCTACGAGCAGTACTTC
>NA|13|TRBJ2-5|TRBV2|TRBD1
CASGTGGRETQYF
TGTGCCAGCGGGACAGGGGGCCGGGAGACCCAGTACTTC
>NA|13|TRBJ2-7|TRBV19|TRBD1
CASSPGQGAEQYF
TGTGCCAGTAGTCCGGGACAGGGGGCCGAGCAGTACTTC
>NA|16|TRBJ1-5|TRBV18|TRBD1
CASSPPGQGAGQPQHF
TGTGCCAGCTCACCACCTGGACAGGGGGCCGGTCAGCCCCAGCATTTT
>NA|16|TRBJ2-5|TRBV9|NA
CASSVSDSRVGETQYF
TGTGCCAGCAGCGTATCGGACTCCCGAGTCGGAGAGACCCAGTACTTC
>few|14|TRBJ1-5|TRBV6-6|NA
CASTFDNSNQPQHF
TGTGCCAGCACCTTCGATAATAGCAATCAGCCCCAGCATTTT
>NA|13|TRBJ1-2|TRBV18|NA
CASSLPGRTGYTF
TGTGCCAGCTCACTCCCGGGACGGACGGGCTACACCTTC
>once|13|TRBJ1-1|TRBV4-2|NA
CASSQGNRRDAFF
TGTGCCAGCAGCCAAGGAAACAGGCGGGACGCTTTCTTT
>NA|13|TRBJ2-5|TRBV5-1|NA
CASSLLAQETQYF
TGCGCCAGCAGCTTGTTAGCTCAAGAGACCCAGTACTTC
>NA|16|TRBJ1-5|TRBV6-6|TRBD1
CASSSQGGLSNQPQHF
TGTGCCAGCAGTTCACAGGGGGGCCTTAGCAATCAGCCCCAGCATTTT
>NA|13|TRBJ2-7|TRBV30|NA
CAWRDQLASEQYF
TGTGCCTGGAGAGACCAACTAGCTAGCGAGCAGTACTTC
>NA|14|TRBJ1-3|TRBV19|TRBD1
CASSTTGVGNTIYF
TGTGCCAGTAGCACGACAGGGGTCGGAAACACCATATATTTT
>NA|12|TRBJ1-1|TRBV5-8|NA
CASSRDTSEAFF
TGTGCCAGCAGCCGTGACACAAGTGAAGCTTTCTTT
>NA|18|TRBJ2-7|TRBV7-2|TRBD1
CASSMTGVFRARAHEQYF
TGTGCCAGCAGCATGACAGGGGTATTCCGGGCGAGAGCCCACGAGCAGTACTTC
>NA|15|TRBJ2-5|TRBV5-6|TRBD2
CASSFSPGAGETQYF
TGTGCCAGCAGCTTCTCTCCGGGAGCGGGGGAGACCCAGTACTTC
>NA|13|TRBJ2-5|TRBV2|NA
CASNSYFKETQYF
TGTGCCAGCAATTCCTATTTTAAAGAGACCCAGTACTTC
>NA|14|TRBJ2-2|TRBV5-1|NA
CASSSGLDTGELFF
TGCGCCAGCAGCTCGGGACTTGACACCGGGGAGCTGTTTTTT
>NA|14|TRBJ2-6|TRBV5-1|NA
CASSGVGGANVLTF
TGCGCCAGCAGCGGAGTGGGGGGGGCCAACGTCCTGACTTTC
>NA|15|TRBJ2-1|TRBV7-9|TRBD2
CASSLSGGGRNEQFF
TGTGCCAGCAGCTTAAGCGGCGGGGGGAGGAATGAGCAGTTCTTC
>NA|12|TRBJ2-5|TRBV1|NA
CTSSQARDRVYF
TGCACCAGCAGCCAAGCCCGGGACAGGGTGTACTTC
>NA|11|TRBJ2-7|TRBV7-2|NA
CASSQYYEQYF
TGTGCCAGCAGCCAGTACTACGAGCAGTACTTC
>NA|14|TRBJ1-1|TRBV27|NA
CASSLSRGNTEAFF
TGTGCCAGCAGTTTATCTAGGGGGAACACTGAAGCTTTCTTT
>NA|16|TRBJ2-7|TRBV28|NA
CASRPLDRYSAYEQYF
TGTGCCAGCAGACCCCTCGACAGGTACTCCGCCTACGAGCAGTACTTC
>NA|16|TRBJ2-1|TRBV7-2|NA
CASSPQGLITYNEQFF
TGTGCCAGCAGCCCGCAGGGACTTATTACGTACAATGAGCAGTTCTTC
>NA|18|TRBJ2-1|TRBV4-1|NA
CASSPNLRRLTTYNEQFF
TGCGCCAGCAGCCCTAACCTACGGAGACTGACCACCTACAATGAGCAGTTCTTC
>NA|16|TRBJ2-3|TRBV7-6|NA
CASSSFRLGAIDTQYF
TGTGCCAGCAGCTCCTTTAGGTTGGGGGCGATAGATACGCAGTATTTT
>NA|15|TRBJ2-7|TRBV7-2|TRBD2
CASSWTSGREGEQYF
TGTGCCAGCAGCTGGACTAGCGGGAGGGAGGGAGAGCAGTACTTC
>NA|14|TRBJ2-3|TRBV5-1|NA
CASSLAGRSDTQYF
TGCGCCAGCAGCTTGGCTGGGAGATCGGATACGCAGTATTTT
>NA|17|TRBJ1-1|TRBV6-1|TRBD1
CASREFRDRVLGTEAFF
TGTGCCAGCAGGGAATTCCGGGACAGGGTGTTGGGGACTGAAGCTTTCTTT
>NA|12|TRBJ2-7|TRBV5-1|NA
CASSLTGYEQYF
TGCGCCAGCAGCTTGACAGGATACGAGCAGTACTTC
>NA|13|TRBJ1-2|TRBV25-1|NA
CASSLPGSYGYTF
TGTGCCAGCAGTCTTCCGGGTAGCTATGGCTACACCTTC
>once|17|TRBJ2-1|TRBV5-4|TRBD2
CASSLSSLAGVWNEQFF
TGTGCCAGCAGCTTGAGCTCCCTAGCGGGAGTGTGGAATGAGCAGTTCTTC
>NA|15|TRBJ1-4|TRBV4-3|TRBD1
CASSQGDRDNEKLFF
TGCGCCAGCAGCCAAGGGGACAGGGATAATGAAAAACTGTTTTTT
>once|14|TRBJ1-3|TRBV6-6|NA
CASSSVISGNTIYF
TGTGCCAGCAGTTCCGTAATCTCTGGAAACACCATATATTTT
>NA|15|TRBJ1-4|TRBV19|NA
CASSISGAQREKLFF
TGTGCCAGTAGTATTTCCGGGGCTCAGAGGGAAAAACTGTTTTTT
>few|14|TRBJ2-5|TRBV9|NA
CASSVGLRQETQYF
TGTGCCAGCAGCGTAGGTCTGCGGCAAGAGACCCAGTACTTC